The TCR beta chain described here comes from a study of control samples from healthy donors and cancer patients. The CDR3 runs 13 residues. V gave up 6 bases and J gave up 2 bases, with 9 bases separating them. CDR1 and CDR2 from the germline V gene are MNHEY and SVGAGI. TCRdb's table, derived via immunoSEQ multiplex PCR, lists solely in-frame clones and lacks some. The sample yields over 85,000 clones, roughly 94% seen once. V gene TRBV6-5 combines with J gene TRBJ2-3, with TRBD2 as a possible D gene (6 bases). This sequence was found in a woman under 30 in good health. The sample was blood. The CDR3 bases are TGTGCCAGCAGCTCGGACTACACAGATACGCAGTATTTT. Its protein is CASSSDYTDTQYF.